Reported below is one T cell receptor (beta chain). This sample was taken from a study of hypomethylating agent response in myelodysplastic syndrome. Some clones are missing from TCRdb's copy, which holds only in-frame ones; the method was immunoSEQ multiplex PCR. The profile shows 4,000 to 5,500 clones, 82% of them singletons. Sequences were derived from bone marrow, sampled before or after starting hypomethylating agent treatment for myelodysplastic syndrome (not recorded which). The TCR was taken from a human donor with myelodysplastic syndrome.

The CDR3 here is CASSPLGLAGDTQYF. CDR3 sequence (DNA): TGTGCCAGCAGCCCCTTGGGACTAGCGGGAGATACGCAGTATTTT. V gene TRBV14 combines with J gene TRBJ2-3, with TRBD2 matching over 12 bases. This CDR3 is 15 amino acids long. CDR1 SGHDN and CDR2 FVKESK come from the germline V gene. V shed 4 bases and J 5 bases; nucleotides not matched to a gene: 4.